A single sample gave rise to the 30 T cell receptor beta chains below, sequenced in a study of shared clonotypes between healthy human individuals. Here immunoSEQ multiplex PCR was the method, and the copy in TCRdb shows in-frame clones only, minus some. The sample includes some 1 million clones, 60% to 80% of them seen just once. Sequencing input: memory CD4+ T cells sorted from blood. Subset defined: CD45RA-negative fraction. The origin of the receptors is a man between 18 and 29 years old in good health.

The chain couples TRBV7-2 to TRBJ1-1; D uncertain. Germline CDR1 SGHTA, CDR2 FQGNSA. The germline V and J ends were trimmed by 1 base and 11 bases, with 20 bases remaining between them. CDR3 size: 15 residues. The CDR3 here is CASSLEGTGSRGAFF. The CDR3 bases are TGTGCCAGCAGCTTAGAGGGTACGGGCTCCCGAGGGGCTTTCTTT. Drawing the rest from reference TRBV7-2 and TRBJ1-1, the complete variable domain is GAGVSQSPSNKVTEKGKDVELRCDPISGHTALYWYRQSLGQGLEFLIYFQGNSAPDKSGLPSDRFSAERTGGSVSTLTIQRTQQEDSAVYLCASSLEGTGSRGAFFGQGTRLTVV.

J is TRBJ1-1 and V is TRBV28; the D gene is possibly TRBD1 (6 bases). This CDR3 spans 14 amino acids. Germline lookup yields CDR1 MDHEN and CDR2 SYDVKM. The V end lost 3 bases, the J end lost 6 bases, and 14 bases lay between the germline ends. The CDR3 coding sequence is TGTGCCAGCAGTTTGGGAGGGGGGATGGCTGAAGCTTTCTTT. Encoded protein: CASSLGGGMAEAFF.

The count of this clone is one. The J gene is TRBJ2-3, the V gene TRBV5-4; no firm D call. The CDR3 sequence is 14 residues long. The V gene lost 2 bases and the J gene lost 5 bases, with 12 bases spanning the gap. Germline lookup yields CDR1 SGHNT and CDR2 YYREEE (reference sequence). Here the CDR3 DNA reads TGTGCCAGCAGCTTAAGGGATTCCGGAGATACGCAGTATTTT. Protein product: CASSLRDSGDTQYF.

A remark on this clone: The same CDR3 is also encoded by other DNA sequences in this sample. The chain links TRBV6-6 to TRBJ2-1; D gene uncertain. Per the germline V gene, CDR1 is MNHNY and CDR2 is SVGAGI (reference sequence). V lost 5 bases and J lost 8, with 7 bases in between. The CDR3 consists of 11 residues. The CDR3 coding sequence is TGTGCCAGCAGTCAACGGGATGAGCAGTTCTTC. Residues: CASSQRDEQFF.

This chain uses TRBV15 with TRBJ1-1, with D perhaps matching TRBD1 (5 bases). There are 15 residues in the CDR3. Trimming removed 4 bases from V and 6 bases from J, with 18 bases in between. The germline gives CDR1 LNHNV, CDR2 YYDKDF (reference sequence). CDR3 DNA: TGTGCCACCAGCAAGTCCAGGGAGCGGTCCGCTGAAGCTTTCTTT. Amino acids: CATSKSRERSAEAFF.

V is TRBV28 and J is TRBJ2-1; D is perhaps TRBD1 (6 bases). The CDR3 loop spans 13 amino acids. Trimming cost V 6 bases and J 8 bases, with 14 bases left between them. Germline V CDR1 and CDR2: MDHEN, SYDVKM. The CDR3 nucleotides read TGTGCCAGCAGCGCCACAGGGAAGTATGAGCAGTTCTTC. Translation: CASSATGKYEQFF.

A word on this clone: The same CDR3 is also encoded by other DNA sequences in this sample. The chain combines TRBV30 with TRBJ2-7; no reliable D call. Trimming removed 0 bases at V and 3 bases at J, with 3 bases between. Germline assignment: CDR1 GTSNPN and CDR2 SVGIG (reference sequence). CDR3 size: 11 residues. In nucleotides, the CDR3 is TGTGCCTGGAGTGTAGGCTACGAGCAGTACTTC. It encodes CAWSVGYEQYF.

The V call is TRBV5-4, the J call TRBJ2-3, with a weak D call TRBD1 (6 bases). The length of the CDR3 is 15 residues. V gave up 1 base and J gave up 0 bases, with 9 bases separating them. The germline gives CDR1 SGHNT, CDR2 YYREEE (reference sequence). Written as DNA, the CDR3 is TGTGCCAGCAGCTTGCCAGGGGCTAGCACAGATACGCAGTATTTT. This gives the protein CASSLPGASTDTQYF.

This clone was detected a few times. The rearrangement links TRBV2 to TRBJ2-1, with D tentatively TRBD1 (6 bases). Germline loops: CDR1 SNHLY, CDR2 FYNNEI. The CDR3 totals 14 residues. Between the trimmed V and J ends, which lost 8 bases and 0 bases, there was a span of 11 bases. CDR3 DNA: TGTGCCAGCCGCGACAGGAGCTCCTACAATGAGCAGTTCTTC. This gives the protein CASRDRSSYNEQFF. Full variable domain (rest looked up from reference TRBV2 and TRBJ2-1): EPEVTQTPSHQVTQMGQEVILRCVPISNHLYFYWYRQILGQKVEFLVSFYNNEISEKSEIFDDQFSVERPDGSNFTLKIRSTKLEDSAMYFCASRDRSSYNEQFFGPGTRLTVL.

This chain joins TRBV7-2 and TRBJ2-5; 7 bases agree with TRBD1. Germline values: CDR1 SGHTA, CDR2 FQGNSA. The CDR3 sequence is 15 residues long. V shed 1 base and J 4 bases; nucleotides not matched to a gene: 6. Here the CDR3 reads CASSLGDSERETQYF. CDR3 bases: TGTGCCAGCAGCTTAGGGGACAGTGAAAGAGAGACCCAGTACTTC.

This clone was recorded a few times. The chain employs TRBV30 and TRBJ1-1; no firm D call. Deletions cut 0 bases from V and 1 base from J, with 6 bases between. CDR3 size: 13 residues. The germline V gene encodes CDR1 GTSNPN and CDR2 SVGIG (reference sequence). CDR3 residues: CAWSVMRNTEAFF. CDR3 sequence (DNA): TGTGCCTGGAGTGTAATGCGGAACACTGAAGCTTTCTTT.

The CDR3 sequence: CASSAAPTGRGTNTIYF. Here the CDR3 DNA reads TGTGCCAGCAGCGCAGCGCCAACAGGGCGCGGGACCAACACCATATATTTT. The V and J genes are TRBV9 and TRBJ1-3, with a possible D match to TRBD1 (6 bases). The germline V gene has CDR1 SGDLS and CDR2 YYNGEE. The CDR3 extends over 17 amino acids. V was trimmed by 3 bases and J by 7 bases, leaving 23 bases between them.

The count of this clone is one. The genes are TRBV5-1 and TRBJ2-2; D is undetermined. V dropped 3 bases and J dropped 7 bases, with 10 bases sitting between them. CDR1 and CDR2 from the germline V gene are SGHRS and YFSETQ. The CDR3 totals 13 residues. The DNA of the CDR3 is TGCGCCAGCAGCTCACAGACGTTCGGGGAGCTGTTTTTT. Its translation: CASSSQTFGELFF.

The chain joins TRBV6-5 to TRBJ1-1; TRBD1 aligns across 7 bases. The CDR3 contains 12 residues. Germline CDR1 MNHEY, CDR2 SVGAGI. Trimming removed 6 bases from V and 10 bases from J; junction bases left unmatched: 8. CDR3 loop: CASSSRQGSAFF. The CDR3 DNA reads TGTGCCAGCAGCTCTAGACAGGGCTCAGCTTTCTTT.

The chain carries TRBV6-1 and TRBJ2-3; perhaps D is TRBD1 or TRBD2 (5 bases each). CDR1 is MNHNS and CDR2 is SASEGT in the germline V gene. Between the trimmed V and J ends, which lost 2 bases and 7 bases, there was a span of 10 bases. The CDR3 totals 13 residues. In DNA form, the CDR3 reads TGTGCCAGCAGTGAATGGGACGGCTATACGCAGTATTTT. This gives the protein CASSEWDGYTQYF.

V gene TRBV2 combines with J gene TRBJ2-3; 8 bases line up with TRBD1. The CDR3 length is 14 residues. With V trimmed by 5 bases and J by 1 base, 2 bases remained unmatched. Germline-derived CDR1 and CDR2 are SNHLY and FYNNEI. The DNA of the CDR3 is TGTGCCAGCAGTCCGGGACAGGGCACAGATACGCAGTATTTT. This codes for CASSPGQGTDTQYF.

V and J are TRBV6-5 and TRBJ2-7; 8 nucleotides align to TRBD1. There are 11 residues in the CDR3. Germline V lookup: CDR1 MNHEY, CDR2 SVGAGI. The trim removed 4 bases at V and 12 bases at J, leaving 5 bases unmatched. The CDR3 is CASSWGQVRYF. CDR3 nucleotides: TGTGCCAGCAGTTGGGGACAGGTCAGGTACTTC.

V and J are TRBV28 and TRBJ1-1; D is unclear. CDR3 size: 12 residues. The V end was cut by 3 bases, the J end by 0 bases, with 2 bases between. Looked up from germline, CDR1 is MDHEN and CDR2 is SYDVKM. CDR3 loop: CASSLVNTEAFF. The DNA for the CDR3 is TGTGCCAGCAGTTTGGTGAACACTGAAGCTTTCTTT.

The CDR3 loop is CSVAGTSGTDTQYF. The CDR3 DNA is TGCAGCGTTGCCGGGACTAGCGGGACAGATACGCAGTATTTT. The rearrangement joins TRBV29-1 to TRBJ2-3; 12 nucleotides match TRBD2. Germline CDR1 is SQVTM and CDR2 is ANQGSEA. The V gene end was trimmed by 4 bases and the J gene end by 3 bases; junction bases not matched to a gene: 2. The CDR3 has 14 residues.

The J gene is TRBJ2-7, the V gene TRBV29-1; possible D gene TRBD2, 6 bases. V lost 4 bases to trimming and J lost 7 bases, with 11 bases between them. The CDR3 spans 11 residues. Germline lookup yields CDR1 SQVTM and CDR2 ANQGSEA. The CDR3 spells CSVGTTKEQYF. For the CDR3, the DNA is TGCAGCGTTGGGACTACCAAAGAGCAGTACTTC.

The chain joins TRBV6-1 to TRBJ2-7, with D perhaps being TRBD1 or TRBD2 (5 bases each). V lost 1 base and J 9 bases, leaving 16 bases between the germline ends. The length of the CDR3 is 14 residues. Germline CDR1 and CDR2: MNHNS and SASEGT. The CDR3 region has the DNA TGTGCCAGCAGTGAAGTCCAGGGCCCTCGGGGGCAGTACTTC. Residues: CASSEVQGPRGQYF.

This clone was counted once. The chain carries TRBV7-2 and TRBJ2-4, with a weak D call TRBD2 (6 bases). Germline V gives CDR1 SGHTA, CDR2 FQGNSA. The CDR3 consists of 18 residues. The ends were cut back, 4 bases at V and 2 bases at J, with 21 bases in the middle. CDR3 nucleotide sequence: TGTGCCAGCAGCTCCGCTGACGGGAGTATCGGGACCAAAAACATTCAGTACTTC. Translation: CASSSADGSIGTKNIQYF.

CDR3 in DNA: TGTGCCAGCAGCTTAGCGGCAGGGGGCATCGAGCAGTACTTC. This codes for CASSLAAGGIEQYF. V usage is TRBV6-1 and J usage is TRBJ2-7; 8 nucleotides align to TRBD1. Trimming removed 6 bases from V and 6 bases from J; junction bases left unmatched: 10. This CDR3 contains 14 residues. Per the germline V gene, CDR1 is MNHNS and CDR2 is SASEGT.

J is TRBJ2-1 and V is TRBV7-6, with D tentatively TRBD1 (7 bases). This CDR3 comprises 17 residues. Trimming took off 1 base at V and 2 bases at J, with 15 bases between the two ends. CDR1 SGHVS and CDR2 FNYEAQ come from the germline V gene. The CDR3 nucleotides read TGTGCCAGCAGCTTAGACAACGGAGGGACAGCCTACAATGAGCAGTTCTTC. Residues: CASSLDNGGTAYNEQFF.

The sample holds many counts of this clone. The chain joins TRBV7-8 to TRBJ2-5; tentative D call: TRBD2 (6 bases). Germline-derived CDR1 and CDR2 are SGHVS and FQNEAQ. The CDR3 runs to 14 residues. Trimming shortened V by 1 base and J by 5 bases, and 11 bases separated the two germline ends. CDR3 amino acids: CASSLDRGWETQYF. The CDR3 region has the DNA TGTGCCAGCAGCTTAGACCGGGGGTGGGAGACCCAGTACTTC. Full variable domain (missing parts from reference TRBV7-8 and TRBJ2-5): GAGVSQSPRYKVAKRGQDVALRCDPISGHVSLFWYQQALGQGPEFLTYFQNEAQLDKSGLPSDRFFAERPEGSVSTLKIQRTQQEDSAVYLCASSLDRGWETQYFGPGTRLLVL.

The V and J genes are TRBV29-1 and TRBJ2-7, with a possible D match to TRBD1 (6 bases). The ends were cut back, 4 bases at V and 3 bases at J, with 10 bases in the middle. The CDR3 covers 12 residues. The germline CDR1 and CDR2 sequences are SQVTM and ANQGSEA. The CDR3: CSVARGNYEQYF. DNA of the CDR3: TGCAGCGTTGCCAGGGGAAACTACGAGCAGTACTTC.

The chain carries TRBV7-6 and TRBJ2-3; possibly TRBD1 for D (6 bases). Trimming removed 3 bases from V and 0 bases from J, with 13 bases in between. Germline CDR1 reads SGHVS; CDR2 reads FNYEAQ. The CDR3 runs to 16 residues. The CDR3 sequence is CASSFGHGQSTDTQYF. CDR3 in DNA: TGTGCCAGCAGCTTCGGACACGGACAGAGCACAGATACGCAGTATTTT.

The chain joins TRBV11-2 to TRBJ2-1; D is perhaps TRBD2 (6 bases). CDR1 SGHAT and CDR2 FQNNGV come from the germline V gene. The CDR3 is 13 residues long. V lost 5 bases, J lost 8 bases, and 13 bases lay in between. CDR3 DNA sequence: TGTGCCAGCAGCCCGACTAGTTTCCATGAGCAGTTCTTC. Residues: CASSPTSFHEQFF.

The J gene is TRBJ2-5, the V gene TRBV2; D gene uncertain. V was clipped by 5 bases and J by 2 bases, with 6 bases between them. Germline CDR1 reads SNHLY; CDR2 reads FYNNEI. The CDR3 is 12 amino acids. The CDR3 coding sequence is TGTGCCAGCAGTCGGGTGCAAGAGACCCAGTACTTC. Protein product: CASSRVQETQYF.

There are a few counts of this clone. The genes are TRBV7-8 and TRBJ1-3, with 9 nucleotides matching TRBD1. The V gene's germline CDR1 is SGHVS and CDR2 FQNEAQ. CDR3 length equals 17 residues. With V trimmed by 5 bases and J by 1 base, 9 bases remained unmatched. CDR3 in amino acids: CASSIITGGESGNTIYF. The CDR3 nucleotides are TGTGCCAGCAGCATCATAACAGGGGGCGAATCTGGAAACACCATATATTTT.